These T cell receptor beta chains were read from a single sample in a study of response to subunit inactivated influenza vaccine. MiXCR, applied by TCRdb to the RT-PCR reads, yields one record per CDR3 protein. The data show some 300,000 distinct CDR3 sequences, roughly 20% seen once. The source material was PBMCs from blood, sampled less than 22 months after vaccination. These receptors all stem from a man between 50 and 69 years old who received an inactivated influenza vaccine. Each CDR3 is given with its conserved first and last residue. The D gene is left open where the match is weak. Size is stated for part of the rows, as once, few or many counts, or as a class when the clone is expanded.

d_call clone_size j_call v_call cdr3_nt cdr3_aa
- few TRBJ1-6 TRBV7-2 TGTGCCAGCAGTGCCGTTTCGAATTCACCCCTCCACTTT CASSAVSNSPLHF
- - TRBJ1-5 TRBV5-6 TGTGCCAGCAGCCCCCGGGGGCCTAATCAGCCCCAGCATTTT CASSPRGPNQPQHF
- - TRBJ1-4 TRBV14 TGTGCCAGCAGCCAGACGGTTAATGAAAAACTGTTTTTT CASSQTVNEKLFF
- few TRBJ2-5 TRBV5-1 TGCGCCAGCAGCGAGGCCCAGTCTCAAGAGACCCAGTACTTC CASSEAQSQETQYF
- many TRBJ1-1 TRBV6-5 TGTGCCAGCAGATCGGACCGGACTGAAGCTTTCTTT CASRSDRTEAFF
TRBD1 - TRBJ1-4 TRBV5-1 TGCGCCAGCGGGCTGGGACAGGGGCCTGAAAAACTGTTTTTT CASGLGQGPEKLFF
- - TRBJ2-7 TRBV12-3/TRBV12-4 TGTGCCAGCAGTCCAAGTAATCGCATCCCCTTGGGCGAGCAGTACTTC CASSPSNRIPLGEQYF
- few TRBJ1-3 TRBV4-2 TGTGCCAGCAGCCAAGCGGGGGGATCTGGAAACACCATATATTTT CASSQAGGSGNTIYF
TRBD1 - TRBJ1-1 TRBV9 TGTGCCAGCAGCTATGGGACAGGGGGGTTATCGGACACTGAAGCTTTCTTT CASSYGTGGLSDTEAFF
TRBD1 - TRBJ2-4 TRBV28 TGTGCCAGCAGTCCCCAAGGACAGGCAGCCAAAAACATTCAGTACTTC CASSPQGQAAKNIQYF
- - TRBJ1-1 TRBV4-2 TGTGCCAGCAGCCAAGATAACCACCCGAACACTGAAGCTTTCTTT CASSQDNHPNTEAFF
- - TRBJ1-5 TRBV18 TGTGCCAGCTCATCCTACTCAGACAATCAGCCCCAGCATTTT CASSSYSDNQPQHF
- few TRBJ1-5 TRBV20-1 TGCAGTGCTAAACGCGGGGGCGGGGGGTTCAATCAGCCCCAGCATTTT CSAKRGGGGFNQPQHF
TRBD2 few TRBJ2-3 TRBV20-1 TGCAGTGCTAGAGATTGGGCTAGCGGGAAGGCAGATACGCAGTATTTT CSARDWASGKADTQYF
- many TRBJ1-5 TRBV12-3/TRBV12-4 TGTGCCAGCAGTTTGGGCCCCGGAAGGGGCAATCAGCCCCAGCATTTT CASSLGPGRGNQPQHF
- many TRBJ1-5 TRBV10-3 TGTGCCATCAGTGAACGGACAGACAATCAGCCCCAGCATTTT CAISERTDNQPQHF
- few TRBJ1-1 TRBV11-2 TGTGCCAGCAGCTTAGATGCGGCCCTACAGGGACGGGCTGAAGCTTTCTTT CASSLDAALQGRAEAFF
TRBD2 - TRBJ2-2 TRBV12-3/TRBV12-4 TGTGCCAGCAGTCGGAGCGGGGGGCCGATTGGGACCGGGGAGCTGTTTTTT CASSRSGGPIGTGELFF
- few TRBJ1-4 TRBV6-5 TGTGCCAGCAGTTACTCCCCCAACCGGAATGAAAAACTGTTTTTT CASSYSPNRNEKLFF
- - TRBJ2-7 TRBV12-3/TRBV12-4 TGTGCCAGCAGTTTCGCCGGAGCGAACGAGCAGTACTTC CASSFAGANEQYF
- many TRBJ1-2 TRBV12-3/TRBV12-4 TGTGCCAGCAGTTTTAGGGGCCCCTATGGCTACACCTTC CASSFRGPYGYTF
- - TRBJ2-7 TRBV7-9 TGTGCCAGCAGCCCTGTGACCAGGACGGTTCTCGAGCAGTACTTC CASSPVTRTVLEQYF
TRBD1 few TRBJ2-2 TRBV28 TGTGCCAGCAGTTTAAAGTTAGGGACAGCGAACACCGGGGAGCTGTTTTTT CASSLKLGTANTGELFF
- many TRBJ1-1 TRBV7-8 TGTGCCAGCAGCTTAGCGGGGACGGCTACAGAAGCTTTCTTT CASSLAGTATEAFF
- - TRBJ1-6 TRBV20-1 TGCAGTGCTAGAGTTGCGGACTCAAGCTCCTATAATTCACCCCTCCACTTT CSARVADSSSYNSPLHF
- - TRBJ2-1 TRBV24-1 TGTGCCACCAGTGAAAGGGGGGCTGAGCAGTTCTTC CATSERGAEQFF
TRBD2 - TRBJ2-7 TRBV4-2 TGTGCCAGCAGCCAATTCGGCGGGGGGTCCTACGAGCAGTACTTC CASSQFGGGSYEQYF
- many TRBJ2-7 TRBV7-2 TGTGCCAGCAGAGACCCTAGATACGAGCAGTACTTC CASRDPRYEQYF
- - TRBJ1-6 TRBV7-2 TGTGCCAGCAGCTTAGATACCAGGGCAGTTGATTCACCCCTCCACTTT CASSLDTRAVDSPLHF
- many TRBJ1-6 TRBV3-1 TGTGCCAGCCAATCCTATAATTCACCCCTCCACTTT CASQSYNSPLHF
- - TRBJ1-1 TRBV5-6 TGTGCCAGCAGCCGGGGCGTGGGGAACACTGAAGCTTTCTTT CASSRGVGNTEAFF
TRBD1 few TRBJ1-1 TRBV4-2 TGTGCCAGCAGCCAAGATTTCCCGGACAGGGGGGCCACTGAAGCTTTCTTT CASSQDFPDRGATEAFF
- - TRBJ2-1 TRBV14 TGTGCCAGCAGCCAAGACTATCTCAGCTCCTACAATGAGCAGTTCTTC CASSQDYLSSYNEQFF
TRBD2 once TRBJ2-1 TRBV2 TGTGCCAGCAGTGTAGCGGGAGGGGCCTACAATGAGCAGTTCTTC CASSVAGGAYNEQFF
TRBD2 - TRBJ2-2 TRBV7-6 TGTGCCAGCAGAAAAGCGGGAGGGCCGAACGGGGAGCTGTTTTTT CASRKAGGPNGELFF